This entry lists 18 T cell receptor beta chains sequenced from one sample in a study of early T cells in non-severe SARS-CoV-2 infection. TCRdb reprocessed the 5' RACE reads via MiXCR and lists one record per CDR3 protein. In the table there are some 67,000 distinct CDR3 sequences, less than 12% of which are singletons. This material consisted of whole blood, taken at baseline. The receptors were gathered from an adult who was a healthcare worker with PCR-confirmed SARS-CoV-2 infection or an uninfected control (not recorded which).

This clonotype was recorded many times. The chain recombines TRBV6-6 with TRBJ1-2; 9 bases line up with TRBD1. CDR3 length equals 13 residues. The V and J ends lost 11 bases and 4 bases, in that order; junction bases with no gene match: 8. CDR1 is MNHNY and CDR2 is SVGAGI in the germline V gene (reference sequence). The CDR3, as DNA: TGTGCCTCTAACAGGGGGCCCTTCTATGGCTACACCTTC. This codes for CASNRGPFYGYTF.

This clonotype has just a few counts. The genes are TRBV27 and TRBJ2-7; D is undetermined. The CDR3 is made up of 12 amino acids. Per the germline V gene, CDR1 is MNHEY and CDR2 is SMNVEV (reference sequence). Deletions cut 6 bases from V and 3 bases from J, with 9 bases between. The CDR3 is CASRAWGYEQYF. The CDR3 region has the DNA TGTGCCAGCAGAGCGTGGGGCTACGAGCAGTACTTC.

This chain connects TRBV6-5 to TRBJ2-5; tentative D call: TRBD2 (5 bases). The CDR3 has 16 residues. CDR1 MNHEY and CDR2 SVGAGI come from the germline V gene. Between the trimmed V and J ends, which lost 4 bases and 5 bases, there was a span of 20 bases. CDR3 sequence: CASSLSWAARGETQYF. CDR3 DNA sequence: TGTGCCAGCAGTTTATCTTGGGCAGCCCGAGGGGAGACCCAGTACTTC.

The chain couples TRBV27 to TRBJ1-1; tentatively, D is TRBD1 (5 bases). The CDR3 consists of 13 residues. V was trimmed by 6 bases and J by 8 bases, leaving 16 bases between them. Germline V gene sequence: CDR1 MNHEY, CDR2 SMNVEV (reference sequence). The CDR3 DNA is TGTGCCAGCAGGCTTTACGACAGAAGCGAAGCTTTCTTT. This sequence encodes CASRLYDRSEAFF.

The chain recombines TRBV6-4 with TRBJ2-7, with D possibly being TRBD1 or TRBD2 (6 bases each). This CDR3 is 17 amino acids long. Germline V lookup: CDR1 MRHNA, CDR2 SNTAGT. Trimming removed 2 bases at V and 0 bases at J, with 17 bases between. The CDR3 loop reads CASSDREGGRSSYEQYF. CDR3 sequence (DNA): TGTGCCAGCAGTGACCGTGAGGGGGGCAGGAGCTCCTACGAGCAGTACTTC.

Only a few counts were recorded for this clonotype. The chain carries TRBV28 and TRBJ1-1; tentatively, D is TRBD1 (6 bases). Germline CDR1 MDHEN, CDR2 SYDVKM. Trimming took 10 bases from V and 5 from J, leaving 17 bases between them. This CDR3 has 13 residues. CDR3 region: CAILTGGLTEAFF. CDR3 DNA: TGTGCCATCCTCACGGGGGGGCTGACTGAAGCTTTCTTT.

This clonotype was picked up a small number of times. The chain is built from TRBV28 and TRBJ2-5; 9 bases agree with TRBD2. The germline CDR1 and CDR2 sequences are MDHEN and SYDVKM. V shed 4 bases and J 9 bases; nucleotides not matched to a gene: 15. The CDR3 is 16 residues long. The CDR3 DNA sequence: TGTGCCAGCAGTTATGATAGGACTAGCGCTATGGGGGCCCAGTACTTC. Its translation: CASSYDRTSAMGAQYF.

This clonotype was counted many times. The chain combines TRBV27 with TRBJ1-1; D remains unclear. Trimming pared 3 bases from V and 7 bases from J, leaving 9 bases between. Germline-derived CDR1 and CDR2 are MNHEY and SMNVEV (reference sequence). The CDR3 contains 12 residues. CDR3 protein: CASSLSGGEAFF. CDR3 DNA sequence: TGTGCCAGCAGTTTGAGTGGCGGTGAAGCTTTCTTT.

This chain links TRBV12-3 or TRBV12-4 with TRBJ2-5; TRBD1 matches 10 bases. V was pared by 7 bases and J by 4 bases, with 6 bases of the junction left unmatched. The CDR3 is made up of 14 amino acids. CDR3 region: CASKRDRGAETQYF. DNA of the CDR3: TGTGCCAGCAAAAGGGACAGGGGAGCAGAGACCCAGTACTTC.

This clonotype has ten or more counts. The chain uses TRBV7-2 and TRBJ2-7, with 7 bases fitting TRBD1. Germline CDR1 is SGHTA and CDR2 is FQGNSA. Trimming at V came to 1 base and at J to 2 bases, leaving 5 bases not matched to a gene. This CDR3 has 15 residues. The CDR3 bases are TGTGCCAGCAGCTTAGTAGGGACAGCCGCCTACGAGCAGTACTTC. Translation: CASSLVGTAAYEQYF.

The table lists this clonotype with many counts. This chain joins TRBV7-8 and TRBJ2-1; D unclear. This CDR3 comprises 12 residues. Germline CDR1 is SGHVS and CDR2 is FQNEAQ. Between the trimmed V and J ends, which lost 1 base and 7 bases, there was a span of 5 bases. The CDR3 DNA is TGTGCCAGCAGCTTAGTGCGTAATGAGCAGTTCTTC. Amino acid sequence: CASSLVRNEQFF. Combining the CDR3 with reference TRBV7-8 and TRBJ2-1 gives the whole variable domain GAGVSQSPRYKVAKRGQDVALRCDPISGHVSLFWYQQALGQGPEFLTYFQNEAQLDKSGLPSDRFFAERPEGSVSTLKIQRTQQEDSAVYLCASSLVRNEQFFGPGTRLTVL.

The chain joins TRBV21-1 to TRBJ2-3. TRBV21-1 has pseudogene status. CDR3 length: 15 amino acids. In DNA form, the CDR3 reads TGTGCCAGCAGCAACGTACTACCCAGCACAGATACGCAGTATTTT. Its translation is CASSNVLPSTDTQYF.

Only a few counts were recorded for this clonotype. This chain connects TRBV28 to TRBJ2-1; 10 bases align to TRBD2. Germline V lookup: CDR1 MDHEN, CDR2 SYDVKM. V was pared by 4 bases and J by 0 bases, with 12 bases of the junction left unmatched. This CDR3 comprises 19 residues. The CDR3 coding sequence is TGTGCCAGCAGTTGGGGTAGCGGGAGGAAACCCGCCTCCTACAATGAGCAGTTCTTC. Translation gives CASSWGSGRKPASYNEQFF.

In this sample, this clonotype turned up many times. This chain joins TRBV6-2 or TRBV6-3 and TRBJ2-5; no firm D call. Germline V lookup: CDR1 MNHEY, CDR2 SVGEGT. The CDR3 extends over 12 amino acids. V dropped 2 bases and J dropped 14 bases, with 15 bases sitting between them. Written as DNA, the CDR3 is TGTGCCAGCAGTTACGCTATGGGTTCTCGATACTTC. This encodes CASSYAMGSRYF.

This clonotype was found many times. The chain is built from TRBV4-3 and TRBJ1-1; D not resolved. The V end was cut by 0 bases, the J end by 4 bases, with 12 bases between. CDR1 is LGHNA and CDR2 is YSLEER in the germline V gene. The CDR3 extends over 15 amino acids. CDR3 nucleotides: TGCGCCAGCAGCCAAGATGCGGAAAGTGGCACTGAAGCTTTCTTT. Residues: CASSQDAESGTEAFF.

This clonotype came up many times. The chain joins TRBV6-2 or TRBV6-3 to TRBJ2-2; no definite D call. Per the germline V gene, CDR1 is MNHEY and CDR2 is SVGEGT. CDR3 length: 13 residues. Trimming shortened V by 5 bases and J by 2 bases, and 6 bases separated the two germline ends. CDR3 sequence: CASSKKNTGELFF. Here the CDR3 DNA reads TGTGCCAGCAGTAAAAAAAACACCGGGGAGCTGTTTTTT.

This clonotype was recorded at least ten times. V is TRBV28 and J is TRBJ2-1; D possibly corresponds to TRBD2 (7 bases). Germline values: CDR1 MDHEN, CDR2 SYDVKM. Trimming removed 3 bases at V and 9 bases at J, with 12 bases between. The CDR3 totals 13 residues. The CDR3 here is CASSFGGLGEQFF. CDR3 nucleotide sequence: TGTGCCAGCAGTTTCGGGGGGCTTGGTGAGCAGTTCTTC.

The rearrangement joins TRBV27 to TRBJ2-7, with D possibly TRBD2 on 6 matching bases. The CDR3 spans 18 residues. Germline V gives CDR1 MNHEY, CDR2 SMNVEV (reference sequence). The V and J ends lost 3 bases and 2 bases respectively, with 23 bases between them. CDR3 in DNA: TGTGCCAGCAGTTTGGTGCCCTTTCGGCGGGAAATGACCTACGAGCAGTACTTC. This gives the protein CASSLVPFRREMTYEQYF.